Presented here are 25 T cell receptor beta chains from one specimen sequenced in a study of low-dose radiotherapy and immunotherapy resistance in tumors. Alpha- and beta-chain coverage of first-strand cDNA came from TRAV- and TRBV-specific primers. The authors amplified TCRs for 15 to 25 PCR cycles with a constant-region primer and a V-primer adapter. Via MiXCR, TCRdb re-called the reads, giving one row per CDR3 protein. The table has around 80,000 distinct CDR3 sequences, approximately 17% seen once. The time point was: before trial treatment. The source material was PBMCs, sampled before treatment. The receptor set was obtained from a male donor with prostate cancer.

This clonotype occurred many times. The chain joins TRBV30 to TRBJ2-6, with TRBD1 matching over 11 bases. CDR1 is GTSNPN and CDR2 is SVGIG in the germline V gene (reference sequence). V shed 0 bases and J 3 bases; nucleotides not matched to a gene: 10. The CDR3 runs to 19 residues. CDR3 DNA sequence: TGTGCCTGGAGTGTACGTCGGGGGACAGGGGGGGTTGGGGCCAACGTCCTGACTTTC. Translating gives CAWSVRRGTGGVGANVLTF. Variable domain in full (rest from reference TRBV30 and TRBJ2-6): SQTIHQWPATLVQPVGSPLSLECTVEGTSNPNLYWYRQAAGRGLQLLFYSVGIGQISSEVPQNLSASRPQDRQFILSSKKLLLSDSGFYLCAWSVRRGTGGVGANVLTFGAGSRLTVL.

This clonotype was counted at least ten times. The CDR3 region is CASSFARGGNGELFF. CDR3 nucleotide sequence: TGTGCCAGCAGTTTTGCGCGGGGGGGTAACGGGGAGCTGTTTTTT. The chain carries TRBV12-3 or TRBV12-4 and TRBJ2-2; 9 bases are a match to TRBD2. This CDR3 has 15 amino acids. Trimming at V came to 3 bases and at J to 7 bases, leaving 6 bases not matched to a gene.

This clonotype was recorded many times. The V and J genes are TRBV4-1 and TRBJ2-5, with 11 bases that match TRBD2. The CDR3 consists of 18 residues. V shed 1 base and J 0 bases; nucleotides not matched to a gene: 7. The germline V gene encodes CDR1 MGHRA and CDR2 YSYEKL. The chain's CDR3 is CASSQGLAGKWDQETQYF. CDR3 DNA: TGCGCCAGCAGCCAAGGACTAGCGGGAAAGTGGGACCAAGAGACCCAGTACTTC.

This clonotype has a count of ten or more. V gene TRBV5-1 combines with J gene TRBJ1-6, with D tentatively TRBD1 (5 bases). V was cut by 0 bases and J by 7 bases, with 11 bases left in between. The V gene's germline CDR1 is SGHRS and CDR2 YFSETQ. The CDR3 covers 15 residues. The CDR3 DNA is TGCGCCAGCAGCTTGGACGGGGGGAGAAATTCACCCCTCCACTTT. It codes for CASSLDGGRNSPLHF.

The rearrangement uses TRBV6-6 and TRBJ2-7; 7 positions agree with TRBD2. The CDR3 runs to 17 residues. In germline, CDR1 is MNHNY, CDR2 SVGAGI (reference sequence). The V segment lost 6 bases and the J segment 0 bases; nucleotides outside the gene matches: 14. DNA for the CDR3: TGTGCCAGCAGCCCATCTTTTGCGGGAGCGAACTCCTACGAGCAGTACTTC. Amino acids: CASSPSFAGANSYEQYF.

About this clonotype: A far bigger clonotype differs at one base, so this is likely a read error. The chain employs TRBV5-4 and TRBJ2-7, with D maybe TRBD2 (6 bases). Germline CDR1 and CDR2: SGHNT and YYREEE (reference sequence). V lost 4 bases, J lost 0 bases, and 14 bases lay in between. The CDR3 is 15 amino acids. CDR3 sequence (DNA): TGTGCCAGCAGCCCTCGGCTAGCGAACTCCTACGAGCAGTACTTC. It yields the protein CASSPRLANSYEQYF.

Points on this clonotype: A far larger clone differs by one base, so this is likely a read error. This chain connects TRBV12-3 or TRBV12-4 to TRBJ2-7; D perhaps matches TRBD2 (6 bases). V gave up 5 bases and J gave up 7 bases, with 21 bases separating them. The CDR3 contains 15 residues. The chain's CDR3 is CASSVGGTGVNEQYF. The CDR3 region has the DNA TGTGCCAGCAGTGTTGGAGGGACTGGGGTCAATGAGCAGTACTTC.

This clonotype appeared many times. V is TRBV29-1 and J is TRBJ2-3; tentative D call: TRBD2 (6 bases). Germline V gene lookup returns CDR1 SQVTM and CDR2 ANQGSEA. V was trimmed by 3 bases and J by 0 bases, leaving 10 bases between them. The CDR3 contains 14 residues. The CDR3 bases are TGCAGCGTTGAGGAGGGCGCGAGCACAGATACGCAGTATTTT. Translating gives CSVEEGASTDTQYF.

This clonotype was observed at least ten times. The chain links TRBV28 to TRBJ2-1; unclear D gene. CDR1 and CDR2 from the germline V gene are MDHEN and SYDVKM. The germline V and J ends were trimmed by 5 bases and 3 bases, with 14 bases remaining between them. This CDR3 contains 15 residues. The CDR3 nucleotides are TGTGCCAGCAGTCAGCCGACTCCCAGCTACAATGAGCAGTTCTTC. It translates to CASSQPTPSYNEQFF.

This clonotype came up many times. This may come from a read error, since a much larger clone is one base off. CDR3 nucleotides: TGTGCCAGCAGACCCCCGGGGGAGACCCAGTACTTC. Translation: CASRPPGETQYF. The rearrangement links TRBV28 to TRBJ2-5, with D possibly matching TRBD2 (5 bases). The length of the CDR3 is 12 residues. The germline CDR1 and CDR2 sequences are MDHEN and SYDVKM. Trimming took 6 bases from V and 5 from J, leaving 10 bases between them.

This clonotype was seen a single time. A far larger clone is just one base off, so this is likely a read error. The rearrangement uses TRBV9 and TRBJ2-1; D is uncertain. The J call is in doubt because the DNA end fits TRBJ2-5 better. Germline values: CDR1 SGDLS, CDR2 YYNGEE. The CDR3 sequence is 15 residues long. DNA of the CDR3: TGTGCCAGCAGCGTAGGGGAAGTTTCCGGGGAGACCCAGTACTTC. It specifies CASSVGEVSGETQYF.

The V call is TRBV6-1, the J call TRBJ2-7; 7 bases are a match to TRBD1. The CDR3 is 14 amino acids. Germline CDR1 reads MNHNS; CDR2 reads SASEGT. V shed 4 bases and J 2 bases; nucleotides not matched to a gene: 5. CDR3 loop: CASSARGQTYEQYF. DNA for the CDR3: TGTGCCAGCAGTGCCCGGGGACAGACCTACGAGCAGTACTTC.

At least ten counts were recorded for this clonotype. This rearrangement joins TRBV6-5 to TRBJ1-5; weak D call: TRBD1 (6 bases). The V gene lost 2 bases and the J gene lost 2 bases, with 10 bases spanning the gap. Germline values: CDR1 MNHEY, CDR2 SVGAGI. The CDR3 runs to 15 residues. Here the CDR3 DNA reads TGTGCCAGCAGTTACCGGGCAGGGGGCAATCAGCCCCAGCATTTT. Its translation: CASSYRAGGNQPQHF.

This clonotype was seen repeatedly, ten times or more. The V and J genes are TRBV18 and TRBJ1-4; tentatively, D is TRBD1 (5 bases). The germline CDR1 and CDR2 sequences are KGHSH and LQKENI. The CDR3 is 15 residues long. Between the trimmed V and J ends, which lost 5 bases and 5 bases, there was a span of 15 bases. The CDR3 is CASSGPGRSNEKLFF. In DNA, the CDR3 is TGTGCCAGCTCAGGACCGGGACGGTCGAATGAAAAACTGTTTTTT.

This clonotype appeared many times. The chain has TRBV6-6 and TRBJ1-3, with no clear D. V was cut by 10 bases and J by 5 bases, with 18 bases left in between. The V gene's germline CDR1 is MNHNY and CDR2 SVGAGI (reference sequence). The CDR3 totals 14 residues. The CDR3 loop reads CATQPSGERNTIYF. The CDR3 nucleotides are TGTGCCACTCAGCCGTCCGGGGAAAGAAACACCATATATTTT.

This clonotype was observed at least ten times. The CDR3 bases are TGTGCCAGCAGTTTTAGTCGTCCCGGACAGGGGGAGCTGTTTTTT. Translated: CASSFSRPGQGELFF. J is TRBJ2-2 and V is TRBV27; a weak D match, TRBD1 (6 bases). V lost 3 bases and J lost 8, with 16 bases in between. Germline assignment: CDR1 MNHEY and CDR2 SMNVEV (reference sequence). This CDR3 has 15 amino acids.

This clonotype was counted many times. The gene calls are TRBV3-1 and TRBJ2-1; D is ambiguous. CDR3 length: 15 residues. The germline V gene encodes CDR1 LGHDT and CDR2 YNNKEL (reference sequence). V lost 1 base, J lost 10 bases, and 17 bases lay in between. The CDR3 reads CASSQGFSGAREQFF. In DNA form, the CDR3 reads TGTGCCAGCAGCCAAGGATTTTCTGGAGCGCGCGAGCAGTTCTTC.

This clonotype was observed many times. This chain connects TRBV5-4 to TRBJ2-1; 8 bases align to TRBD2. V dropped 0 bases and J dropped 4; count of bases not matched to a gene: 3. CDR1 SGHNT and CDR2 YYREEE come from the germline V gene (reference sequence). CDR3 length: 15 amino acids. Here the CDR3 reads CASSLGGGGYNEQFF. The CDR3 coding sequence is TGTGCCAGCAGCTTGGGGGGCGGGGGGTACAATGAGCAGTTCTTC.

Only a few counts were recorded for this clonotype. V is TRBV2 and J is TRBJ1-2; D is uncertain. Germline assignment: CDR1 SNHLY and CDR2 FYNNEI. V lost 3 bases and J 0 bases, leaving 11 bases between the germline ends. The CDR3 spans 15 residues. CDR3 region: CASSDRTETNYGYTF. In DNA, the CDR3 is TGTGCCAGCAGTGACCGGACGGAAACTAACTATGGCTACACCTTC.

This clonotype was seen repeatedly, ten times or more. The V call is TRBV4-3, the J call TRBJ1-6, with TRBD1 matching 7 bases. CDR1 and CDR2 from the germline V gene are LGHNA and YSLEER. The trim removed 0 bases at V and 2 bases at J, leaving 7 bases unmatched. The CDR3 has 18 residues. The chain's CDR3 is CASSQDATGPAYNSPLHF. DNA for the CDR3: TGCGCCAGCAGCCAAGACGCGACAGGGCCGGCCTATAATTCACCCCTCCACTTT.

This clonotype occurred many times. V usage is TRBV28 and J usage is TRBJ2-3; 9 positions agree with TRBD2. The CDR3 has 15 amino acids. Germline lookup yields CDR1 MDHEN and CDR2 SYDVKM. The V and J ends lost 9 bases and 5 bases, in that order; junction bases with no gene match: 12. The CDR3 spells CASSYRGLAKDTQYF. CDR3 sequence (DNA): TGTGCCAGTTCTTACAGGGGACTAGCAAAAGATACGCAGTATTTT.

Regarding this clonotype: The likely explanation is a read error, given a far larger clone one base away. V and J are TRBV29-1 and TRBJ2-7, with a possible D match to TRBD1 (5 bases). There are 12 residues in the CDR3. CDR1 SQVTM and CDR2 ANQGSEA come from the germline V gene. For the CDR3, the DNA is TGCAGTACCCAGGGATCCTACAATGAGCAGTACTTC. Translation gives CSTQGSYNEQYF.

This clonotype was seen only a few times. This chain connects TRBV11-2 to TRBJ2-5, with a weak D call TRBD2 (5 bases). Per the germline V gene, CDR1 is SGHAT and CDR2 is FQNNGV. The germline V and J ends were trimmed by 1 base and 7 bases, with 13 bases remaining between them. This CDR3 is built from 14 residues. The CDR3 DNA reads TGTGCCAGCAGCTTAGTGCCTAGCAAAGGGACCCAGTACTTC. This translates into CASSLVPSKGTQYF.

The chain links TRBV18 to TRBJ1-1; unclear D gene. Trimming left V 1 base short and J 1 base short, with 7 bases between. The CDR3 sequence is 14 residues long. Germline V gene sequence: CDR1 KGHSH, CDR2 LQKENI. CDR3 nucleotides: TGTGCCAGCTCACCACGTAAACAGAACACTGAAGCTTTCTTT. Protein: CASSPRKQNTEAFF.

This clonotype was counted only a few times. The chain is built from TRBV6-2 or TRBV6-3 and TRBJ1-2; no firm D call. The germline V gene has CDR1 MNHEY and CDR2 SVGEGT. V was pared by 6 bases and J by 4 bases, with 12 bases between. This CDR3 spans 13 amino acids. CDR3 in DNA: TGTGCCAGCAGACCGGACGGTAGCTATGGCTACACCTTC. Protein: CASRPDGSYGYTF.